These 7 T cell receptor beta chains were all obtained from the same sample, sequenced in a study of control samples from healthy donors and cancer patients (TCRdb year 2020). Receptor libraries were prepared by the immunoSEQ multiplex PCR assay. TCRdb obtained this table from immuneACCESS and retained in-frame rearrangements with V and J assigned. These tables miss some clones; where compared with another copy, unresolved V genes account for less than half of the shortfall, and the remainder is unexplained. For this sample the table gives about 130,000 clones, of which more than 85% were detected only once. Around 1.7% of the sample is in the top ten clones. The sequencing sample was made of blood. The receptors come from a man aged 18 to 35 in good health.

CDR3 sequence: CASSFGAGAPLEQYF. CDR3 coding DNA: TGTGCCAGCAGCTTCGGAGCGGGAGCTCCCCTCGAGCAGTACTTC. The chain carries TRBV11-3 and TRBJ2-7; TRBD2 matches at 8 bases. The CDR3 sequence is 15 residues long. Germline-derived CDR1 and CDR2 are SGHNT and YENEEA. V lost 3 bases, J lost 6 bases, and 10 bases stayed unmatched.

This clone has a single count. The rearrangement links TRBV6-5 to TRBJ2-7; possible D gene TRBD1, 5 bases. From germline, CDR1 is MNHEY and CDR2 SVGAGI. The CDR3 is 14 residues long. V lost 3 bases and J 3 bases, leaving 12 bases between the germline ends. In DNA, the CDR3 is TGTGCCAGCAGTTATAGGGGTCTAGGCTACGAGCAGTACTTC. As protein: CASSYRGLGYEQYF.

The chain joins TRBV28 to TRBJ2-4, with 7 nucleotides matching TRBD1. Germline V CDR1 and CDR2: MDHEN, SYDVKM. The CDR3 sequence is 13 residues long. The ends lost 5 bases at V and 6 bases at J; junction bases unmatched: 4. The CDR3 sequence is CASSTGAVNIQYF. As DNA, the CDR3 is TGTGCCAGCAGTACAGGGGCGGTAAACATTCAGTACTTC.

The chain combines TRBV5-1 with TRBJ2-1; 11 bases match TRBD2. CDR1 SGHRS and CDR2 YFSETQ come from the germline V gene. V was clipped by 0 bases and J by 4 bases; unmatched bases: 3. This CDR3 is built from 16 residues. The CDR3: CASSLELAGGYNEQFF. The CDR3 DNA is TGCGCCAGCAGCTTGGAGCTAGCGGGAGGTTACAATGAGCAGTTCTTC. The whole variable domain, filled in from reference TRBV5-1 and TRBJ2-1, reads KAGVTQTPRYLIKTRGQQVTLSCSPISGHRSVSWYQQTPGQGLQFLFEYFSETQRNKGNFPGRFSGRQFSNSRSEMNVSTLELGDSALYLCASSLELAGGYNEQFFGPGTRLTVL.

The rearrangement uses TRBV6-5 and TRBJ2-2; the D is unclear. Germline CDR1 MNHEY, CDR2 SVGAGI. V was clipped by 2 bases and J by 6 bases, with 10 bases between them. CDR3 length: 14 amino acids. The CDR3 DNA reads TGTGCCAGCAGTTACCGCATATTTGCCGGGGAGCTGTTTTTT. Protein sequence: CASSYRIFAGELFF.

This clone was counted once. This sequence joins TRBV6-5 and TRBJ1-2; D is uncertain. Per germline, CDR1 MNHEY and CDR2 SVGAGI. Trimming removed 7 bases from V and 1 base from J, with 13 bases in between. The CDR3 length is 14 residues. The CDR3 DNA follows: TGTGCCAGCAAAGTCTTGGCCGGTAACTATGGCTACACCTTC. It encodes CASKVLAGNYGYTF.

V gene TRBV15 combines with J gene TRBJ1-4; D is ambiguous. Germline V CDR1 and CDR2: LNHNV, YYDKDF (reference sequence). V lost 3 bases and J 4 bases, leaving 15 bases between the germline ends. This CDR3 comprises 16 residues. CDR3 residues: CATSSGLSRHNEKLFF. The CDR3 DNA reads TGTGCCACCAGCAGTGGATTGTCCAGACATAATGAAAAACTGTTTTTT.